This TCR beta chain was obtained from a study of T cell changes during pregnancy in multiple sclerosis. CDR3 length: 15 amino acids. The trim removed 3 bases at V and 2 bases at J, leaving 7 bases unmatched. CDR1 and CDR2 (germline): MNHEY, SMNVEV (reference sequence). Profiled with immunoSEQ multiplex PCR; TCRdb holds only in-frame clones, not every one. The sample holds about 63,000 clones; over 85% are singletons and the top ten take 3% to 4%. Source: CD8+ T cells from peripheral blood mononuclear cells, taken in the second trimester of pregnancy. V gene TRBV27 combines with J gene TRBJ2-7, with 7 bases aligning to TRBD1. The source of this sequence is a female donor with multiple sclerosis, enrolled in a pregnancy study. The CDR3 DNA follows: TGTGCCAGCAGTTTGTACCCCGGGACAGCCTACGAGCAGTACTTC. It yields the protein CASSLYPGTAYEQYF.